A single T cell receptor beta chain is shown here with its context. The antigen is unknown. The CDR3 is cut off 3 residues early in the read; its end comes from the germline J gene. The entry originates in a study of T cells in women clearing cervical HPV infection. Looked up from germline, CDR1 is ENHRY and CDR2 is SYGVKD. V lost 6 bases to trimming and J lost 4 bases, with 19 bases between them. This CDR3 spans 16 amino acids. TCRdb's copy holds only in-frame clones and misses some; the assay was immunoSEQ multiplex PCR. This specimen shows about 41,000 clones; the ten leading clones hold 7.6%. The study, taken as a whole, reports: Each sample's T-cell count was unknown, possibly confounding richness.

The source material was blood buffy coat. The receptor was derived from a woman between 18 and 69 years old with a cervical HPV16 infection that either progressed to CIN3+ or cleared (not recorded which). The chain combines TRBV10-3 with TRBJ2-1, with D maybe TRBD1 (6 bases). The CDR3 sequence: CAISLDSRTLYNEQFF. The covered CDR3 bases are TGTGCCATCAGCCTGGACAGCCGGACCCTTTACAATGAG.